Listed below are T cell receptor beta chains from one sample, sequenced in a study of technical replicates of blood from several donors. TCRdb keeps only in-frame clones here, not all; method: immunoSEQ multiplex PCR. The sample yields 100,000 or so clones, roughly 95% seen once. The sequenced material came from T cells isolated from PBMCs. Receptor source: a human donor in good health. CDR3s include the opening cysteine and the closing phenylalanine or tryptophan. D genes are given only for firm matches. Clone size is shown for a subset of rows, as once, few, many or a class of expanded clone.

clone_size j_call d_call v_call cdr3_nt cdr3_aa
- TRBJ2-7 TRBD2 TRBV10-2 TGCGCCAGCAGTGACTTTGGGACTAGCGGTACCTACGAGCAGTACTTC CASSDFGTSGTYEQYF
- TRBJ2-5 TRBD2 TRBV5-4 TGTGCCAGCAGCTTTAGCGGGGGGGCCTTGGAGACCCAGTACTTC CASSFSGGALETQYF
- TRBJ2-1 TRBD2 TRBV5-1 TGCGCCAGCAGATTCGGGCGGGGGGGCATGCGGGATGAGCAGTTCTTC CASRFGRGGMRDEQFF
- TRBJ2-7 - TRBV6-6 TGTGCCAGCAGTTTCGAGGGCGAGCAGTACTTC CASSFEGEQYF
- TRBJ2-7 - TRBV7-8 TGTGCCAGCACACCGCAGGGGACATACACCTACGAGCAGTACTTC CASTPQGTYTYEQYF
- TRBJ2-3 - TRBV4-1 TGCGCCAGCAGCCAAGTTACGGTAGATACGCAGTATTTT CASSQVTVDTQYF
- TRBJ1-1 TRBD1 TRBV19 TGTGCCAGTACCTGGGGTTGGGGGACAGGCGAAGCTTTCTTT CASTWGWGTGEAFF
- TRBJ2-3 TRBD2 TRBV29-1 TGCAGCCCGGTTGGGACTAGGGGTAGTACAGATACGCAGTATTTT CSPVGTRGSTDTQYF
- TRBJ2-5 TRBD1 TRBV13 TGTGCCAGCAGCTTGGGACAGCTAGAGACCCAGTACTTC CASSLGQLETQYF
few TRBJ2-1 - TRBV19 TGTGCCAGTGAAGGCGGAGCCTACAATGAGCAGTTCTTC CASEGGAYNEQFF
- TRBJ1-2 TRBD1 TRBV27 TGTGCCAGCAGTCCAAGGACAGGGGATGGCTACACCTTC CASSPRTGDGYTF
- TRBJ1-5 - TRBV19 TGTGCCAGTAGTATGGGTCGGGTGCGGGGACGCAGCAGCAATCAGCCCCAGCATTTT CASSMGRVRGRSSNQPQHF
- TRBJ2-1 - TRBV9 TGTGCCAGCAGTCAGCGGATCCCCAACAATGAGCAGTTCTTC CASSQRIPNNEQFF
- TRBJ1-1 TRBD1 TRBV7-3 TGTGCCAGCAGTCGGGACAGGGAAACTGAAGCTTTCTTT CASSRDRETEAFF
- TRBJ1-1 TRBD1 TRBV6-5 TGTGCCAGCAGTTACCAGCGACCAGGGGGCAGGACTGAAGCTTTCTTT CASSYQRPGGRTEAFF
- TRBJ2-1 TRBD1 TRBV5-1 TGCGCCAGCAGCTTGAACCCGGCAGGGGGTATCAATGAGCAGTTCTTC CASSLNPAGGINEQFF
- TRBJ1-3 - TRBV5-1 TGCGCCAGCAGCTTCGCGACGAGCGCTGGAAACACCATATATTTT CASSFATSAGNTIYF
- TRBJ1-4 - TRBV9 TGTGCCAGCAGCCCTCCCCCGGTCGGGGGGCGCGGGTCAACTAATGAAAAACTGTTTTTT CASSPPPVGGRGSTNEKLFF
- TRBJ1-4 - TRBV6-5 TGTGCCAGCAGTTCCCCGGGGGGGGAAAAACTGTTTTTT CASSSPGGEKLFF
few TRBJ1-1 - TRBV28 TGTGCCAGCAGCACATCGAGGAGGTTTTCCTTCTTT CASSTSRRFSFF
- TRBJ2-7 - TRBV1 TGCACCAGCAGCCTCGACACTTTGGGTCCCTCCGTGGACGAGCAGTACTTC CTSSLDTLGPSVDEQYF
- TRBJ1-2 - TRBV6-5 TGTGCCAGCAGGCCCCAGGGCTATGGCTACACCTTC CASRPQGYGYTF
- TRBJ1-1 TRBD1 TRBV5-4 TGTGCCAGCAGCGGGGACAGGTTGAACACTGAAGCTTTCTTT CASSGDRLNTEAFF
- TRBJ1-2 - TRBV10-3 TGTGCCATCCGCGAGGGTGGCATCTATGGCTACACCTTC CAIREGGIYGYTF
- TRBJ1-5 - TRBV9 TGTGCCAGCAGCGTAGGGGAGGGGCCCCAGCATTTT CASSVGEGPQHF
- TRBJ1-2 - TRBV2 TGTGCCAGCAGGCCAGGATACTATGGCTACACCTTC CASRPGYYGYTF
- TRBJ2-3 - TRBV11-2 TGTGCCAGCAGCGACCGACCGAGAGGAACAGATACGCAGTATTTT CASSDRPRGTDTQYF
- TRBJ2-1 - TRBV11-3 TGTGCCAGCAGCCAGACAGATTACAATGAGCAGTTCTTC CASSQTDYNEQFF
- TRBJ1-2 TRBD1 TRBV4-2 TGTGCCAGCAGCCAAGCTAGACAGGGGGGCCTGGGTGGCTACACCTTC CASSQARQGGLGGYTF
- TRBJ2-2 - TRBV6-4 TGTGCCAGCAGTACAGGGTTTGCAACCGGGGAGCTGTTTTTT CASSTGFATGELFF
- TRBJ2-6 - TRBV19 TGTGCCAGTAGTATCGTCACAGGGTTGGGGGCCAACGTCCTGACTTTC CASSIVTGLGANVLTF
- TRBJ2-1 TRBD1 TRBV28 TGTGCCAGCAGTTCCCAGACAGGGTTTCATGAGCAGTTCTTC CASSSQTGFHEQFF
- TRBJ2-1 - TRBV4-1 TGCGCCAGCAGCCAAGATTTTGGTGCCCTGAGCTCCTACAATGAGCAGTTCTTC CASSQDFGALSSYNEQFF
once TRBJ2-5 TRBD1 TRBV7-6 TGTGCCAGCAGCCTGGATACAGGGGGCCTAGAAACCCAGTACTTC CASSLDTGGLETQYF
- TRBJ1-2 TRBD1 TRBV11-3 TGTGCCAGCAGCCACAGAAGGGGACAGGCTAACTATGGCTACACCTTC CASSHRRGQANYGYTF
- TRBJ2-3 - TRBV11-3 TGTGCCAGCAGCTTGGGAGTTTATTCCACAGATACGCAGTATTTT CASSLGVYSTDTQYF
- TRBJ2-7 - TRBV6-5 TGTGCCAGCAGGACCGCCGGGGAGCAGTACTTC CASRTAGEQYF
- TRBJ1-2 - TRBV27 TGTGCCAGCAGTTTATCTTCAGGGCTGGACGGCTACACCTTC CASSLSSGLDGYTF
- TRBJ2-5 TRBD2 TRBV5-1 TGCGCCAGCAGCTTGGCCACTAGCGGGACGGAGACCCAGTACTTC CASSLATSGTETQYF
- TRBJ2-3 TRBD2 TRBV9 TGTGCCAGCACCGGAGCGGGAGGGCCGACGGATACGCAGTATTTT CASTGAGGPTDTQYF
- TRBJ2-6 TRBD2 TRBV5-1 TGCGCCAGCAGCCCCGTTTCTGTAAAACTAGCGGGAGGAAACTCTGGGGCCAACGTCCTGACTTTC CASSPVSVKLAGGNSGANVLTF
- TRBJ2-7 - TRBV7-9 TGTGCCAGCAGCCCCACGAGCTCCTACGAGCAGTACTTC CASSPTSSYEQYF